This is a list of T cell receptor beta chains from one sample in a study of blood T cell repertoires in COVID-19. The assay was immunoSEQ multiplex PCR, and TCRdb's table has in-frame clones only and misses some. This sample has some 150,000 clones, with roughly 90% found just once. The sequencing sample was made of peripheral blood. These receptors came from a woman aged 60-75 years who had recovered from COVID-19. Each CDR3 is given with its conserved first and last residue. Each record gives: V gene, clone size, J gene, D gene, CDR3 protein, CDR3 DNA. D genes are given only for firm matches. The size entry is marked missing in some rows and otherwise reads once, few, many or a size class.

TRBV5-5	NA	TRBJ1-3	NA	CASSLQGLGNTIYF	TGTGCCAGCAGCTTGCAGGGTCTGGGAAACACCATATATTTT
TRBV11-2	once	TRBJ1-2	NA	CASTQGLNYGYTF	TGTGCCAGCACCCAGGGCCTTAACTATGGCTACACCTTC
TRBV27	NA	TRBJ2-1	NA	CASSDPFRRPNEQFF	TGTGCCAGCAGTGACCCGTTTAGGAGGCCCAATGAGCAGTTCTTC
TRBV6-6	NA	TRBJ1-2	NA	CASSKQGFDEGYTF	TGTGCCAGCAGCAAACAGGGATTCGACGAAGGCTACACCTTC
TRBV6-1	NA	TRBJ2-7	TRBD1	CASSEGAGGDYEQYF	TGTGCCAGCAGTGAAGGAGCAGGGGGCGATTACGAGCAGTACTTC
TRBV11-2	NA	TRBJ2-7	TRBD1	CASSARQGSPYEQYF	TGTGCCAGCAGCGCAAGACAGGGGTCCCCCTACGAGCAGTACTTC
TRBV6-2/TRBV6-3	NA	TRBJ2-7	TRBD1	CASSYQSQGPGLEQYF	TGTGCCAGCAGTTACCAATCACAGGGGCCGGGTCTCGAGCAGTACTTC
TRBV5-5	NA	TRBJ2-7	TRBD2	CASSSQPTGGVIEQYF	TGTGCCAGCAGCTCACAGCCAACTGGGGGGGTTATCGAGCAGTACTTC
TRBV28	NA	TRBJ2-3	NA	CATPSGGAPDTQYF	TGTGCCACCCCAAGTGGGGGGGCCCCAGATACGCAGTATTTT
TRBV25-1	once	TRBJ2-3	NA	CASSEASGVGADTQYF	TGTGCCAGCAGTGAAGCTTCAGGGGTTGGAGCGGATACGCAGTATTTT
TRBV28	NA	TRBJ2-5	TRBD1	CASSGGTGEETQYF	TGTGCCAGCAGTGGTGGGACAGGTGAAGAGACCCAGTACTTC
TRBV5-5	NA	TRBJ2-6	NA	CASSGAGTPSGANVLTF	TGTGCCAGCAGTGGGGCCGGGACACCCTCTGGGGCCAACGTCCTGACTTTC
TRBV27	NA	TRBJ1-4	TRBD1	CASSPQGEGEKLFF	TGTGCCAGCAGTCCCCAGGGGGAAGGGGAAAAACTGTTTTTT
TRBV5-1	NA	TRBJ1-2	NA	CASSEDRVGAGYTF	TGCGCCAGCAGCGAAGATCGGGTTGGGGCTGGCTACACCTTC
TRBV4-2	few	TRBJ2-5	NA	CASSQEDSQETQYF	TGTGCCAGCAGCCAAGAAGACAGCCAAGAGACCCAGTACTTC
TRBV11-2	NA	TRBJ2-3	TRBD2	CASSTSGGSTDTQYF	TGTGCCAGCAGCACGAGCGGGGGGAGCACAGATACGCAGTATTTT
TRBV4-3	once	TRBJ2-3	TRBD2	CASSQGHTSGGTLTDTQYF	TGCGCCAGCAGCCAAGGGCATACTAGCGGGGGGACCCTCACAGATACGCAGTATTTT
TRBV6-5	NA	TRBJ2-7	NA	CASSYGEHYEQYF	TGTGCCAGCAGTTACGGGGAGCACTACGAGCAGTACTTC
TRBV6-6	NA	TRBJ2-5	TRBD2	CASSSTSGGKETQYF	TGTGCCAGCAGTTCGACTAGCGGGGGGAAAGAGACCCAGTACTTC
TRBV19	NA	TRBJ2-1	TRBD2	CASRLAGFSYNEQFF	TGTGCCAGTAGACTAGCGGGGTTCTCCTACAATGAGCAGTTCTTC
TRBV18	NA	TRBJ1-2	TRBD1	CASSRDRVDGYTF	TGTGCCAGCTCACGCGACAGGGTTGATGGCTACACCTTC
TRBV5-1	few	TRBJ2-7	TRBD1	CASSLGPRTGGYEQYF	TGCGCCAGCAGCTTGGGGCCGCGGACAGGGGGATACGAGCAGTACTTC
TRBV10-1	NA	TRBJ2-7	NA	CASSDMEGALGGQYF	TGCGCCAGCAGTGATATGGAGGGGGCCCTAGGAGGGCAGTACTTC
TRBV18	NA	TRBJ1-4	TRBD1	CASSTTGGDEKLFF	TGTGCCAGCTCAACCACAGGGGGGGATGAAAAACTGTTTTTT
TRBV28	NA	TRBJ1-1	NA	CASSGIGSTEAFF	TGTGCCAGCAGTGGTATTGGCAGCACTGAAGCTTTCTTT
TRBV28	NA	TRBJ1-2	NA	CASSPTTFRESYGYTF	TGTGCCAGCAGTCCAACGACCTTCAGGGAATCCTATGGCTACACCTTC
TRBV6-1	NA	TRBJ2-1	TRBD2	CASSEGTSGGMYEQFF	TGTGCCAGCAGTGAGGGGACTAGCGGGGGGATGTATGAGCAGTTCTTC
TRBV6-5	NA	TRBJ1-5	NA	CASWHHVADQPQHF	TGTGCCAGCTGGCACCACGTAGCAGATCAGCCCCAGCATTTT
TRBV19	NA	TRBJ1-1	TRBD1	CASRGTGGSTEAFF	TGTGCCAGTAGGGGGACAGGGGGAAGCACTGAAGCTTTCTTT
TRBV7-9	NA	TRBJ1-1	TRBD1	CASSKDRGTEAFF	TGTGCCAGCAGTAAGGACAGGGGCACTGAAGCTTTCTTT
TRBV5-1	once	TRBJ1-5	TRBD1	CASSFQGGNQPQHF	TGCGCCAGCAGCTTTCAGGGGGGAAATCAGCCCCAGCATTTT
TRBV10-3	NA	TRBJ2-1	NA	CAIRTDFNEQFF	TGTGCCATCAGAACGGACTTCAATGAGCAGTTCTTC
TRBV6-2/TRBV6-3	NA	TRBJ2-7	NA	CASSVGGIYEQYF	TGTGCCAGCAGCGTAGGCGGGATATACGAGCAGTACTTC
TRBV27	NA	TRBJ1-6	NA	CASSSTPGGISPLHF	TGTGCCAGCAGTTCAACCCCCGGGGGGATATCACCCCTCCACTTT
TRBV7-7	NA	TRBJ2-1	NA	CASSLEGPGQGSDEQFF	TGTGCTAGCAGCTTAGAAGGTCCTGGTCAGGGGAGCGATGAGCAGTTCTTC
TRBV3-1/TRBV3-2	NA	TRBJ2-7	TRBD2	CASSQVETSGGACEQYF	TGTGCCAGCAGCCAAGTGGAGACTAGCGGGGGGGCCTGCGAGCAGTACTTC
TRBV19	NA	TRBJ2-3	TRBD2	CASSIPPSGRIHTQYF	TGTGCCAGTAGTATTCCCCCAAGCGGGAGGATTCATACGCAGTATTTT
TRBV30	NA	TRBJ2-7	TRBD1	CAWSATGYEQYF	TGTGCCTGGAGCGCGACAGGGTATGAGCAGTACTTC
TRBV6-5	NA	TRBJ1-2	NA	CASSPFGANYGYTF	TGTGCCAGCAGTCCGTTCGGGGCTAACTATGGCTACACCTTC
TRBV7-3	NA	TRBJ2-5	NA	CASSAGRTRTQYF	TGTGCCAGCAGCGCGGGAAGGACGAGGACCCAGTACTTC
TRBV5-1	NA	TRBJ1-4	TRBD1	CASSEIRTGNHEKLFF	TGCGCCAGCAGCGAAATTAGGACAGGGAACCATGAAAAACTGTTTTTT
TRBV10-3	NA	TRBJ1-4	TRBD1	CAIRGQVAEKLFF	TGTGCCATCAGGGGACAGGTTGCTGAAAAACTGTTTTTT
TRBV3-1/TRBV3-2	NA	TRBJ2-5	TRBD2	CASSQDRLAGVVETQYF	TGTGCCAGCAGCCAAGATCGGCTAGCGGGGGTTGTAGAGACCCAGTACTTC
TRBV5-1	NA	TRBJ1-1	TRBD1	CASSSLDRAYDTEAFF	TGCGCCAGCAGCTCTCTGGACAGGGCTTATGATACTGAAGCTTTCTTT
TRBV24-1	NA	TRBJ2-1	NA	CATSLSYNEQFF	TGTGCCACCAGTCTGTCCTACAATGAGCAGTTCTTC
TRBV25-1	NA	TRBJ2-3	NA	CASTGTYSDTQYF	TGTGCCAGCACAGGGACTTATTCGGATACGCAGTATTTT
TRBV30	NA	TRBJ1-4	NA	CAWSRQSNEKLFF	TGTGCCTGGAGTAGACAGTCTAATGAAAAACTGTTTTTT
TRBV5-4	few	TRBJ1-1	TRBD1	CASSLAGQGYTEAFF	TGTGCCAGCAGCTTGGCTGGACAGGGATACACTGAAGCTTTCTTT
TRBV4-2	NA	TRBJ1-2	TRBD1	CASSPEGTGWGDYGYTF	TGTGCCAGCAGCCCGGAAGGGACAGGGTGGGGGGACTATGGCTACACCTTC
TRBV6-5	NA	TRBJ2-7	NA	CASSSYRTGSYEQYF	TGTGCCAGCAGTTCTTACAGGACGGGCTCCTACGAGCAGTACTTC
TRBV27	NA	TRBJ1-4	TRBD1	CASSPGQGLNEKLFF	TGTGCCAGCAGTCCCGGACAGGGCCTTAATGAAAAACTGTTTTTT
TRBV7-8	once	TRBJ2-5	NA	CASSLGGVVDETQYF	TGTGCCAGCAGCTTAGGGGGCGTAGTGGACGAGACCCAGTACTTC
TRBV28	NA	TRBJ2-2	TRBD2	CASISGGAPGELFF	TGTGCCAGCATAAGCGGGGGGGCCCCCGGGGAGCTGTTTTTT
TRBV4-1	few	TRBJ1-5	NA	CASSLSWRSGHEQPQHF	TGCGCCAGCAGCCTCTCCTGGAGAAGTGGCCACGAACAGCCCCAGCATTTT
TRBV12-3/TRBV12-4	NA	TRBJ2-5	NA	CASSSPLQETQYF	TGTGCCAGCAGTTCTCCCCTCCAAGAGACCCAGTACTTC
TRBV10-3	once	TRBJ2-3	TRBD2	CAISEGLAGRSDTQYF	TGTGCCATCAGTGAGGGACTAGCGGGGAGGTCAGATACGCAGTATTTT
TRBV7-2	once	TRBJ1-2	NA	CASSLFPGTNFNYGYTF	TGTGCCAGCAGCCTATTCCCTGGGACAAATTTTAACTATGGCTACACCTTC
TRBV10-2	NA	TRBJ1-2	NA	CASSNQSYGYTF	TGCGCCAGCAGTAATCAGTCCTATGGCTACACCTTC
TRBV2	NA	TRBJ1-1	NA	CASSGERVNTEAFF	TGTGCCAGCAGTGGGGAGAGGGTGAACACTGAAGCTTTCTTT
TRBV10-3	NA	TRBJ1-4	NA	CAISEFKRGAGGEKLFF	TGTGCCATCAGTGAGTTTAAAAGGGGTGCCGGCGGTGAAAAACTGTTTTTT